Listed here are 26 T cell receptor beta chains from one sample, sequenced in a study of blood T cell repertoires in COVID-19. Sequencing was performed with immunoSEQ multiplex PCR; in TCRdb, only in-frame clones are kept and a portion is missing. The table records 80,000 or so clones, 85% of them present only once. Sequenced input: peripheral blood. These TCRs come from a man aged 50 to 60 with COVID-19, enrolled during active disease.

The chain recombines TRBV19 with TRBJ2-2, with 8 bases matching TRBD1. V trimming: 4 bases; J trimming: 2 bases; junction bases outside the gene matches: 3. CDR3 length equals 15 residues. Germline V CDR1 and CDR2: LNHDA, SQIVND (reference sequence). CDR3 coding DNA: TGTGCCAGTAGTACAGGACAGGGTAACACCGGGGAGCTGTTTTTT. This codes for CASSTGQGNTGELFF.

This clone appeared a single time. This sequence joins TRBV4-1 and TRBJ1-4; 9 nucleotides agree with TRBD1. CDR3 length: 15 amino acids. Germline-derived CDR1 and CDR2 are MGHRA and YSYEKL. Trimming cost V 1 base and J 9 bases; bases outside gene matches: 6. The CDR3 sequence is CASSQAGTGFKKLFF. CDR3 DNA sequence: TGCGCCAGCAGCCAAGCCGGGACAGGGTTCAAAAAACTGTTTTTT.

Turning to this clone: Other DNA sequences in the same sample also yield this CDR3. The chain carries TRBV6-5 and TRBJ2-7; 7 nucleotides align to TRBD1. CDR3 length: 14 amino acids. Germline CDR1 and CDR2: MNHEY and SVGAGI. The V and J ends lost 0 bases and 4 bases, in that order; junction bases with no gene match: 3. This chain's CDR3 is CASSYSAGGYEQYF. CDR3 DNA: TGTGCCAGCAGTTACTCGGCAGGGGGATACGAGCAGTACTTC.

The chain employs TRBV14 and TRBJ2-7, with 8 nucleotides matching TRBD2. V was pared by 1 base and J by 2 bases, with 1 base of the junction left unmatched. Germline CDR1 and CDR2: SGHDN and FVKESK. The CDR3 spans 14 residues. The CDR3 DNA sequence: TGTGCCAGCAGCCAAGCACTAGCGGCCTACGAGCAGTACTTC. Translating gives CASSQALAAYEQYF.

The V gene is TRBV5-1, the J gene TRBJ2-1; perhaps TRBD1 as D (7 bases). Trimming took 3 bases from V and 0 from J, leaving 13 bases between them. Per germline, CDR1 SGHRS and CDR2 YFSETQ. This CDR3 is built from 16 residues. The CDR3, as DNA: TGCGCCAGCAGCTGGAGGGGGCAGAGCTCCTACAATGAGCAGTTCTTC. Amino acid sequence: CASSWRGQSSYNEQFF.

The genes are TRBV2 and TRBJ2-1; 7 positions agree with TRBD2. V lost 8 bases, J lost 5 bases, and 15 bases stayed unmatched. Germline loops: CDR1 SNHLY, CDR2 FYNNEI. The CDR3 contains 16 residues. The CDR3 DNA follows: TGTGCCAGCGAGAGAGGACGGCAGCGGGACCACAATGAGCAGTTCTTC. It translates to CASERGRQRDHNEQFF.

The chain couples TRBV7-2 to TRBJ2-2, with TRBD2 matching over 7 bases. The CDR3 consists of 16 residues. After removal of 1 base from V and 4 bases from J, the junction contained 6 bases not matched to a gene. Germline loops: CDR1 SGHTA, CDR2 FQGNSA. This CDR3 reads CASSLVAGVGTGELFF. CDR3 DNA: TGTGCCAGCAGCTTAGTTGCGGGAGTGGGCACCGGGGAGCTGTTTTTT.

CDR3 amino acids: CASSPSKGLASTGELFF. DNA for the CDR3: TGCGCCAGCAGCCCCTCGAAGGGACTAGCGAGCACCGGGGAGCTGTTTTTT. The rearrangement links TRBV4-1 to TRBJ2-2, with 10 bases matching TRBD2. Germline V CDR1 and CDR2: MGHRA, YSYEKL. CDR3 size: 17 residues. The ends lost 4 bases at V and 4 bases at J; junction bases unmatched: 9.

The chain has TRBV6-5 and TRBJ2-1; TRBD1 matches 9 bases. This CDR3 spans 13 amino acids. In germline, CDR1 is MNHEY, CDR2 SVGAGI. Trimming at V came to 8 bases and at J to 9 bases, leaving 8 bases not matched to a gene. This CDR3 is CASYGTGYVEQFF. CDR3 coding DNA: TGTGCCAGCTACGGGACAGGGTACGTTGAGCAGTTCTTC.

The chain links TRBV4-1 to TRBJ2-7, with TRBD2 identical over 11 bases. CDR1 is MGHRA, CDR2 YSYEKL, per germline. CDR3 length: 14 residues. V was pared by 6 bases and J by 6 bases, with 7 bases of the junction left unmatched. The CDR3 DNA is TGCGCCAGCAGTCTTAGCGGGAGGGCTCTCGAGCAGTACTTC. Translating it yields CASSLSGRALEQYF.

This rearrangement joins TRBV7-2 to TRBJ1-6, with TRBD1 as a possible D gene (5 bases). Trimming left V 6 bases short and J 10 bases short, with 22 bases between. Germline assignment: CDR1 SGHTA and CDR2 FQGNSA. The CDR3 runs 16 residues. CDR3 sequence (DNA): TGTGCCAGCAGTCAAAGCGGGGGAATGGGAGGGTCACCCCTCCACTTT. This sequence encodes CASSQSGGMGGSPLHF.

A note on this clone: A read error may produce the germline difference seen at one junction end. The gene calls are TRBV28 and TRBJ2-4, with 9 bases identical to TRBD1. The CDR3 runs 13 residues. Germline V gene data show CDR1 as MDHEN and CDR2 as SYDVKM. The CDR3 protein is CASSLGQGPVGHF. DNA of the CDR3: TGTGCCAGCAGTTTGGGACAGGGACCCGTCGGGCACTTC.

The J gene is TRBJ2-3, the V gene TRBV18; D is perhaps TRBD1 (6 bases). The CDR3 covers 14 residues. Trimming took off 2 bases at V and 4 bases at J, with 10 bases between the two ends. Germline-derived CDR1 and CDR2 are KGHSH and LQKENI. The CDR3 is CASSPGGRADTQYF. The CDR3 DNA follows: TGTGCCAGCTCACCAGGGGGCAGAGCAGATACGCAGTATTTT. Drawing the rest from reference TRBV18 and TRBJ2-3, the complete variable domain is NAGVMQNPRHLVRRRGQEARLRCSPMKGHSHVYWYRQLPEEGLKFMVYLQKENIIDESGMPKERFSAEFPKEGPSILRIQQVVRGDSAAYFCASSPGGRADTQYFGPGTRLTVL.

This chain uses TRBV13 with TRBJ2-4; 8 bases map to TRBD1. The J segment lost 8 bases and the V segment lost 6 bases, leaving 3 bases of the junction unmatched. Germline CDR1 PRHDT, CDR2 FYEKMQ (reference sequence). This CDR3 region has 12 residues. This CDR3 is CASRAGGHIQYF. The CDR3 coding sequence is TGTGCCAGCAGAGCAGGGGGCCACATTCAGTACTTC.

The chain employs TRBV10-3 and TRBJ2-2; possible D gene TRBD2, 6 bases. This CDR3 is 15 amino acids long. Per germline, CDR1 ENHRY and CDR2 SYGVKD. V lost 6 bases and J lost 5, with 16 bases in between. DNA for the CDR3: TGTGCCATCAGCGCCTGGACGGGAGAGACCGGGGAGCTGTTTTTT. It codes for CAISAWTGETGELFF.

The rearrangement links TRBV7-8 to TRBJ1-5; D perhaps matches TRBD1 (6 bases). The CDR3 sequence is 15 residues long. V lost 5 bases, J lost 2 bases, and 13 bases lay in between. Germline V CDR1 and CDR2: SGHVS, FQNEAQ. The CDR3 sequence: CASSPRGFGNQPQHF. In DNA form, the CDR3 reads TGTGCCAGCAGCCCCAGGGGCTTCGGCAATCAGCCCCAGCATTTT.

This chain's CDR3 is CASRPGGASNQPQHF. DNA of the CDR3: TGTGCCAGCAGACCGGGAGGGGCGAGCAATCAGCCCCAGCATTTT. The rearrangement joins TRBV7-8 to TRBJ1-5, with a weak D call TRBD1 (5 bases). Deletions cut 6 bases from V and 1 base from J, with 13 bases between. This CDR3 comprises 15 residues. CDR1 and CDR2 (germline): SGHVS, FQNEAQ.

This chain links TRBV6-5 with TRBJ2-7; D is unclear. The CDR3 has 10 amino acids. Trimming took off 8 bases at V and 4 bases at J, with 6 bases between the two ends. Germline CDR1 reads MNHEY; CDR2 reads SVGAGI. Here the CDR3 reads CASGKYEQYF. DNA for the CDR3: TGTGCCAGCGGCAAGTACGAGCAGTACTTC.

This chain connects TRBV7-2 to TRBJ1-2; D is perhaps TRBD1 (6 bases). This CDR3 region has 15 residues. Germline V CDR1 and CDR2: SGHTA, FQGNSA. V lost 5 bases and J lost 5, with 18 bases in between. The CDR3: CASSPPPQGQYGYTF. As DNA, the CDR3 is TGTGCCAGCAGCCCCCCCCCACAGGGTCAATATGGCTACACCTTC.

In DNA, the CDR3 is TGTGCCAGCAGCCGATCTGGGACAGCGGCGGAGACCCAGTACTTC. Its protein is CASSRSGTAAETQYF. The chain is built from TRBV7-3 and TRBJ2-5; 7 bases map to TRBD1. There are 15 residues in the CDR3. The V and J ends lost 5 bases and 5 bases, in that order; junction bases with no gene match: 11. In germline, CDR1 is SGHTA, CDR2 FQGTGA.

This clone was recorded once. This chain connects TRBV9 to TRBJ1-2; a possible D gene is TRBD1 (6 bases). The CDR3 has 15 residues. Trimming cost V 4 bases and J 3 bases, with 16 bases left between them. CDR1 and CDR2 from the germline V gene are SGDLS and YYNGEE. CDR3: CASSHSRGSDYGYTF. The DNA of the CDR3 is TGTGCCAGCAGCCATTCCAGGGGTTCTGACTATGGCTACACCTTC. Variable domain in full (rest from reference TRBV9 and TRBJ1-2): DSGVTQTPKHLITATGQRVTLRCSPRSGDLSVYWYQQSLDQGLQFLIQYYNGEERAKGNILERFSAQQFPDLHSELNLSSLELGDSALYFCASSHSRGSDYGYTFGSGTRLTVV.

The chain joins TRBV30 to TRBJ1-1; possible D gene TRBD1, 5 bases. V lost 3 bases to trimming and J lost 0 bases, with 8 bases between them. In germline, CDR1 is GTSNPN, CDR2 SVGIG (reference sequence). CDR3 length: 13 residues. CDR3 in amino acids: CAWSDSMNTEAFF. The CDR3 bases are TGTGCCTGGAGCGACAGCATGAACACTGAAGCTTTCTTT.

This chain joins TRBV30 and TRBJ2-5; 13 positions agree with TRBD2. CDR1 is GTSNPN, CDR2 SVGIG, per germline (reference sequence). With V trimmed by 5 bases and J by 3 bases, 6 bases remained unmatched. CDR3 length: 15 residues. CDR3 coding DNA: TGTGCCTGGTCTAGACTAGCGGGGGGAAAAGAGACCCAGTACTTC. Amino acid sequence: CAWSRLAGGKETQYF.

The chain uses TRBV5-4 and TRBJ2-1; 14 nucleotides line up with TRBD2. The CDR3 extends over 17 amino acids. Germline loops: CDR1 SGHNT, CDR2 YYREEE (reference sequence). V trimming: 0 bases; J trimming: 7 bases; junction bases outside the gene matches: 6. The CDR3 coding sequence is TGTGCCAGCAGCTTGGTTGGGACTAGCGGGAGAGGGAATGAGCAGTTCTTC. Protein sequence: CASSLVGTSGRGNEQFF.

This clone is medium-sized (0.01 to 0.1%) by share. This chain links TRBV2 with TRBJ1-2; 8 nucleotides align to TRBD1. Losses at the gene ends were 7 bases for V and 12 bases for J; bases not matched to a gene: 13. CDR3 size: 13 residues. Germline V gene lookup returns CDR1 SNHLY and CDR2 FYNNEI. The CDR3, as DNA: TGTGCCAGCAAACAAGACAGGGGAGGACTTGACACCTTC. This encodes CASKQDRGGLDTF.

This clone was detected a few times. The genes are TRBV4-2 and TRBJ2-1, with 12 nucleotides matching TRBD2. This CDR3 spans 15 amino acids. J was trimmed by 10 bases and V by 1 base; bases with no gene match: 5. Per the germline V gene, CDR1 is LGHNA and CDR2 is YNFKEQ. CDR3 nucleotides: TGTGCCAGCAGCCAAGGACTAGCGGGAGAGAGCGAGCAGTTCTTC. This translates into CASSQGLAGESEQFF.